What follows are 22 T cell receptor beta chains derived from one specimen sequenced in a study of OX40 agonist ivuxolimab in advanced cancers. Clones were sequenced by immunoSEQ multiplex PCR, and TCRdb holds only the in-frame ones, with some missing. This sample has around 62,000 clones, with about nine tenths found just once. Material: CD4+ or CD8+ T cells sorted from blood, obtained in a trial of the OX40 agonist ivuxolimab. All receptors come from an adult with an advanced solid tumor such as melanoma, head and neck, liver or kidney cancer.

The rearrangement links TRBV12-5 to TRBJ1-1; 7 bases map to TRBD1. V shed 1 base and J 5 bases; nucleotides not matched to a gene: 7. The CDR3 has 15 residues. Germline loops: CDR1 LGHNT, CDR2 FRNRAP. The CDR3 spells CASGLGGGRGTEAFF. As DNA, the CDR3 is TGTGCTAGTGGTTTGGGAGGGGGCAGGGGAACTGAAGCTTTCTTT.

The genes are TRBV28 and TRBJ1-4; D is undetermined. This CDR3 region has 16 residues. Trimming removed 5 bases at V and 7 bases at J, with 20 bases between. Germline V CDR1 and CDR2: MDHEN, SYDVKM. CDR3 sequence reads: CASSKPGSTRSEKLFF. The CDR3, as DNA: TGTGCCAGCAGTAAACCGGGTTCTACCCGGAGTGAAAAACTGTTTTTT.

The V gene is TRBV19, the J gene TRBJ1-5, with TRBD1 identical over 10 bases. The CDR3 loop spans 15 amino acids. CDR1 is LNHDA, CDR2 SQIVND, per germline (reference sequence). V trimming: 4 bases; J trimming: 6 bases; junction bases outside the gene matches: 6. CDR3 nucleotide sequence: TGTGCCAGTAGTACATACCGGGACAGGGGTCAGCCCCAGCATTTT. It is translated as CASSTYRDRGQPQHF. Together with reference TRBV19 and TRBJ1-5, the CDR3 gives the full variable domain: DGGITQSPKYLFRKEGQNVTLSCEQNLNHDAMYWYRQDPGQGLRLIYYSQIVNDFQKGDIAEGYSVSREKKESFPLTVTSAQKNPTAFYLCASSTYRDRGQPQHFGDGTRLSIL.

The V and J genes are TRBV5-1 and TRBJ2-2; 11 bases agree with TRBD1. V gave up 4 bases and J gave up 4 bases; unmatched junction bases: 6. The V gene's germline CDR1 is SGHRS and CDR2 YFSETQ. CDR3 length: 16 residues. Here the CDR3 reads CASSPRTGGGTGELFF. In DNA, the CDR3 is TGCGCCAGCAGCCCTAGGACAGGGGGCGGCACCGGGGAGCTGTTTTTT.

The chain joins TRBV11-2 to TRBJ1-5, with D perhaps matching TRBD1 (5 bases). CDR3 length equals 15 residues. Deletions cut 5 bases from V and 1 base from J, with 12 bases between. Germline V gene lookup returns CDR1 SGHAT and CDR2 FQNNGV. Here the CDR3 DNA reads TGTGCCAGCAGCGACGGGACGGCAAGCAATCAGCCCCAGCATTTT. Its protein product is CASSDGTASNQPQHF. Complete variable domain (other parts from reference TRBV11-2 and TRBJ1-5): EAGVAQSPRYKIIEKRQSVAFWCNPISGHATLYWYQQILGQGPKLLIQFQNNGVVDDSQLPKDRFSAERLKGVDSTLKIQPAKLEDSAVYLCASSDGTASNQPQHFGDGTRLSIL.

This sequence joins TRBV7-2 and TRBJ2-7; 10 positions agree with TRBD2. Germline trimming cut 8 bases from V and 2 bases from J; bases unmatched to any gene: 9. The CDR3 runs 15 residues. The germline gives CDR1 SGHTA, CDR2 FQGNSA. In nucleotides, the CDR3 is TGTGCCAGCTGTACTTTAGCGGGAGGCCCCTACGAGCAGTACTTC. Its translation is CASCTLAGGPYEQYF. Filled out from reference TRBV7-2 and TRBJ2-7, the complete variable domain reads GAGVSQSPSNKVTEKGKDVELRCDPISGHTALYWYRQSLGQGLEFLIYFQGNSAPDKSGLPSDRFSAERTGGSVSTLTIQRTQQEDSAVYLCASCTLAGGPYEQYFGPGTRLTVT.

The rearrangement uses TRBV11-2 and TRBJ1-4; unclear D gene. Germline values: CDR1 SGHAT, CDR2 FQNNGV. The ends were cut back, 5 bases at V and 6 bases at J, with 19 bases in the middle. There are 16 residues in the CDR3. CDR3 nucleotide sequence: TGTGCCAGCAGCCCCCTTTTAGGGTACCGGCATGAAAAACTGTTTTTT. This codes for CASSPLLGYRHEKLFF.

This CDR3 reads CASSFLPLAGGYEQYF. DNA of the CDR3: TGTGCCAGCAGCTTCTTACCCCTAGCGGGAGGTTACGAGCAGTACTTC. This chain joins TRBV7-8 and TRBJ2-7; 11 bases map to TRBD2. CDR3 length: 16 amino acids. Losses at the gene ends were 3 bases for V and 4 bases for J; bases not matched to a gene: 8. Germline CDR1 is SGHVS and CDR2 is FQNEAQ. The full variable domain, in which reference TRBV7-8 and TRBJ2-7 provide the parts outside the CDR3, is GAGVSQSPRYKVAKRGQDVALRCDPISGHVSLFWYQQALGQGPEFLTYFQNEAQLDKSGLPSDRFFAERPEGSVSTLKIQRTQQEDSAVYLCASSFLPLAGGYEQYFGPGTRLTVT.

The chain is built from TRBV18 and TRBJ2-3; 8 bases are shared with TRBD2. After removal of 2 bases from V and 6 bases from J, the junction contained 25 bases not matched to a gene. The CDR3 runs 21 residues. The germline V gene has CDR1 KGHSH and CDR2 LQKENI. CDR3 loop: CASSPVSSVSAVGRGGDTQYF. The CDR3 DNA is TGTGCCAGCTCACCAGTGTCCAGTGTCTCAGCGGTCGGGAGGGGAGGGGATACGCAGTATTTT.

V and J are TRBV7-2 and TRBJ1-2; D gene ambiguous. This CDR3 spans 15 amino acids. Trimming cost V 4 bases and J 4 bases, with 16 bases left between them. Per the germline V gene, CDR1 is SGHTA and CDR2 is FQGNSA. In nucleotides, the CDR3 is TGTGCCAGCAGCTCCCTAGCACGGGATGGCTATGGCTACACCTTC. It specifies CASSSLARDGYGYTF. Full variable domain (outside the CDR3, taken from reference TRBV7-2 and TRBJ1-2): GAGVSQSPSNKVTEKGKDVELRCDPISGHTALYWYRQSLGQGLEFLIYFQGNSAPDKSGLPSDRFSAERTGGSVSTLTIQRTQQEDSAVYLCASSSLARDGYGYTFGSGTRLTVV.

The chain recombines TRBV18 with TRBJ2-3; 9 nucleotides match TRBD1. V lost 1 base and J lost 3; bases outside the gene matches: 2. CDR3 size: 15 residues. Looked up from germline, CDR1 is KGHSH and CDR2 is LQKENI. For the CDR3, the DNA is TGTGCCAGCTCACCACGACAGGGGGGTACAGATACGCAGTATTTT. It encodes CASSPRQGGTDTQYF.

The V call is TRBV5-1, the J call TRBJ1-4, with D possibly matching TRBD1 (5 bases). The germline CDR1 and CDR2 sequences are SGHRS and YFSETQ. This CDR3 is 14 amino acids long. V was trimmed by 4 bases and J by 5 bases, leaving 12 bases between them. CDR3 sequence (DNA): TGCGCCAGCAGCGTGGACGGACAAAATGAAAAACTGTTTTTT. Its protein is CASSVDGQNEKLFF.

V usage is TRBV19 and J usage is TRBJ2-7; the match to TRBD2 covers 14 bases. Per the germline V gene, CDR1 is LNHDA and CDR2 is SQIVND (reference sequence). V dropped 6 bases and J dropped 0; count of bases not matched to a gene: 13. CDR3 size: 19 residues. CDR3 sequence: CASSTFPRLAGGPSYEQYF. The CDR3 nucleotides read TGTGCCAGTAGCACATTCCCGAGACTAGCGGGAGGGCCCTCCTACGAGCAGTACTTC. The full variable domain, its missing parts supplied by reference TRBV19 and TRBJ2-7, is DGGITQSPKYLFRKEGQNVTLSCEQNLNHDAMYWYRQDPGQGLRLIYYSQIVNDFQKGDIAEGYSVSREKKESFPLTVTSAQKNPTAFYLCASSTFPRLAGGPSYEQYFGPGTRLTVT.

The CDR3: CASSRQGGTEAFF. The CDR3 nucleotides read TGTGCCAGCAGTCGACAGGGCGGCACTGAAGCTTTCTTT. The rearrangement links TRBV7-3 to TRBJ1-1, with 7 positions matching TRBD1. The V segment lost 6 bases and the J segment 4 bases; nucleotides outside the gene matches: 5. The length of the CDR3 is 13 residues. Germline CDR1 reads SGHTA; CDR2 reads FQGTGA.

The chain links TRBV5-6 to TRBJ2-3; possibly TRBD2 for D (5 bases). The CDR3 consists of 16 residues. Germline loops: CDR1 SGHDT, CDR2 YYEEEE. The ends were cut back, 4 bases at V and 5 bases at J, with 20 bases in the middle. CDR3 DNA: TGTGCCAGCAGCGGTTATGTTGGGGTTCGGGGAGATACGCAGTATTTT. Translated, it gives CASSGYVGVRGDTQYF.

The V call is TRBV18, the J call TRBJ2-7, with 12 bases that match TRBD2. This CDR3 has 19 residues. The germline V gene encodes CDR1 KGHSH and CDR2 LQKENI. The V and J ends lost 3 bases and 7 bases, in that order; junction bases with no gene match: 19. CDR3: CASSPSRAKPSGRAGEQYF. The DNA of the CDR3 is TGTGCCAGCTCACCTTCTCGGGCCAAACCTAGCGGGAGGGCCGGAGAGCAGTACTTC.

V usage is TRBV6-5 and J usage is TRBJ1-2, with 7 bases identical to TRBD1. The CDR3 runs 13 residues. The junction had 9 bases not matched to a gene; V was cut back by 6 bases and J by 8 bases. The germline CDR1 and CDR2 sequences are MNHEY and SVGAGI. The chain's CDR3 is CASRPTGYGGYTF. The DNA of the CDR3 is TGTGCCAGCAGACCGACAGGGTATGGAGGCTACACCTTC.

This sequence joins TRBV7-3 and TRBJ1-1, with D perhaps matching TRBD1 (6 bases). The CDR3 runs to 14 residues. Trimming took 5 bases from V and 1 from J, leaving 11 bases between them. Germline V gives CDR1 SGHTA, CDR2 FQGTGA. The CDR3 DNA is TGTGCCAGCAGCCAAACAGGGAGGAACACTGAAGCTTTCTTT. Amino acid sequence: CASSQTGRNTEAFF.

The genes are TRBV5-6 and TRBJ1-1; 9 bases align to TRBD1. CDR1 and CDR2 (germline): SGHDT, YYEEEE. J gave up 5 bases and V 0 bases, and 2 bases lay outside the gene matches. The CDR3 runs 14 residues. In nucleotides, the CDR3 is TGTGCCAGCAGCTTGGACAGGGGGCGGACTGAAGCTTTCTTT. Protein sequence: CASSLDRGRTEAFF.

Concerning this clone itself: The sample has other DNA sequences that encode this CDR3 too. The genes are TRBV6-5 and TRBJ1-1, with a possible D match to TRBD1 (6 bases). Germline V gene sequence: CDR1 MNHEY, CDR2 SVGAGI. This CDR3 is built from 12 residues. Trimming took 3 bases from V and 7 from J, leaving 9 bases between them. CDR3 in DNA: TGTGCCAGCAGTTATTTACAGGGTGAAGCTTTCTTT. This codes for CASSYLQGEAFF.

The chain links TRBV11-1 to TRBJ2-7, with TRBD1 identical over 10 bases. There are 14 residues in the CDR3. Germline values: CDR1 SGHAT, CDR2 FQDESV (reference sequence). The J segment lost 4 bases and the V segment lost 7 bases, leaving 7 bases of the junction unmatched. The CDR3 nucleotides are TGTGCCAGCACTCAAGACAGGGGGCCATACGAGCAGTACTTC. Translated, it gives CASTQDRGPYEQYF. Using reference TRBV11-1 and TRBJ2-7 for the parts outside the CDR3, the full variable domain is EAEVAQSPRYKITEKSQAVAFWCDPISGHATLYWYRQILGQGPELLVQFQDESVVDDSQLPKDRFSAERLKGVDSTLKIQPAELGDSAMYLCASTQDRGPYEQYFGPGTRLTVT.

The chain is built from TRBV6-6 and TRBJ1-2, with 7 bases matching TRBD1. Losses at the gene ends were 0 bases for V and 6 bases for J; bases not matched to a gene: 4. There are 14 residues in the CDR3. The germline gives CDR1 MNHNY, CDR2 SVGAGI (reference sequence). The DNA of the CDR3 is TGTGCCAGCAGTTACTCGAGACAGGGTAATGGCTACACCTTC. Encoded protein: CASSYSRQGNGYTF.